Shown below are 3 T cell receptor beta chains from a single sample sequenced in a study of blood T cell repertoires in COVID-19. Sequencing was performed with immunoSEQ multiplex PCR; in TCRdb, only in-frame clones are kept and a portion is missing. The sample yields approximately 480,000 clones, about 90% seen once. The sequenced sample was PBMCs or T cells enriched from blood (not recorded which). The receptors were sampled from a woman under 30 who had recovered from COVID-19.

This chain links TRBV2 with TRBJ2-7; TRBD1 matches at 9 bases. Trimming removed 5 bases from V and 5 bases from J; junction bases left unmatched: 16. The CDR3 is 17 residues long. CDR1 SNHLY and CDR2 FYNNEI come from the germline V gene. Here the CDR3 DNA reads TGTGCCAGCAGTCCGCGGACAGGGGCACTGGAAGGGGACGAGCAGTACTTC. It codes for CASSPRTGALEGDEQYF.

This clone was counted only a few times. This chain uses TRBV10-2 with TRBJ1-5, with 12 bases identical to TRBD1. Unmatched junction bases numbered 2, after V lost 3 bases and J lost 5 bases. The CDR3 runs 15 residues. CDR1 and CDR2 (germline): WSHSY, SAAADI. The CDR3 coding sequence is TGCGCCAGCAGTGATGGGACAGGGGGCGATCAGCCCCAGCATTTT. Protein product: CASSDGTGGDQPQHF.

V gene TRBV2 combines with J gene TRBJ1-5; weak D call: TRBD1 (6 bases). Looked up from germline, CDR1 is SNHLY and CDR2 is FYNNEI. Trimming shortened V by 1 base and J by 9 bases, and 13 bases separated the two germline ends. This CDR3 region has 14 residues. CDR3 bases: TGTGCCAGCAGTGAAGAGGGGGGGTCGGGGCCCCAGCATTTT. This encodes CASSEEGGSGPQHF.